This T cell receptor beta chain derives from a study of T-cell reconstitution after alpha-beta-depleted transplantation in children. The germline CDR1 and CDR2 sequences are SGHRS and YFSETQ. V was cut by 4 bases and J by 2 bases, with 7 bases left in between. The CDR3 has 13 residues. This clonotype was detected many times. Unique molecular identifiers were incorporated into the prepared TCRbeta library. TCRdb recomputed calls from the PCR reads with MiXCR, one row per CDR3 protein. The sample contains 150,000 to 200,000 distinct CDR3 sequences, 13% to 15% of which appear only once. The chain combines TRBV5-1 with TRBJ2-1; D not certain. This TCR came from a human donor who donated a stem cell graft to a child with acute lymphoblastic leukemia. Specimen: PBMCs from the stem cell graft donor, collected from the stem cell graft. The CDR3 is CASSLPAYNEQFF. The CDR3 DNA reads TGCGCCAGCAGCCTCCCCGCCTACAATGAGCAGTTCTTC.